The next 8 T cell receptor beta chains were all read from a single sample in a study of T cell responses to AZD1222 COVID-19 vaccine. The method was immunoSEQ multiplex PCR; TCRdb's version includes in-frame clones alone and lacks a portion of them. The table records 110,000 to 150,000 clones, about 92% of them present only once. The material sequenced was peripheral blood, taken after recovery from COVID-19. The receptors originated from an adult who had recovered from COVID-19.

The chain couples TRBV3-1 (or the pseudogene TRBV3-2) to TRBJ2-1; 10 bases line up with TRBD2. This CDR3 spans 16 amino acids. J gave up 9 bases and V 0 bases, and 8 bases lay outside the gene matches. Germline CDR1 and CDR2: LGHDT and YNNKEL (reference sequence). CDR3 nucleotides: TGTGCCAGCAGCCAAGATCTAAGCGGGAGGGCCATTGAGCAGTTCTTC. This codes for CASSQDLSGRAIEQFF.

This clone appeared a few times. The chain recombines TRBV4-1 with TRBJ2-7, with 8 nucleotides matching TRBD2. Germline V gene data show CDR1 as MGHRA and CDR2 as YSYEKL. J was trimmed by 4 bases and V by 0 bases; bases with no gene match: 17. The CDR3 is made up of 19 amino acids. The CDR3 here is CASSQDSGSSAGEVYEQYF. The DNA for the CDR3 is TGCGCCAGCAGCCAAGATAGCGGGTCATCAGCGGGAGAGGTTTACGAGCAGTACTTC.

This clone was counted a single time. CDR3 sequence: CASSKGMGEQFF. For the CDR3, the DNA is TGTGCCAGCAGTAAGGGAATGGGTGAGCAGTTCTTC. This chain joins TRBV6-6 and TRBJ2-1, with D unclear. Germline loops: CDR1 MNHNY, CDR2 SVGAGI (reference sequence). This CDR3 spans 12 amino acids. Between the trimmed V and J ends, which lost 5 bases and 9 bases, there was a span of 11 bases.

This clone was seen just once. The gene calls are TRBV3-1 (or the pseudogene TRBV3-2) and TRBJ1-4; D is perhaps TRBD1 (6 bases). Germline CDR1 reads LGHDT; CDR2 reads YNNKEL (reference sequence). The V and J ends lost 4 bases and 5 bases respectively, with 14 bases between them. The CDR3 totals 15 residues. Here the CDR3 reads CASSLRTVKNEKLFF. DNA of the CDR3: TGTGCCAGCAGCCTGCGGACAGTAAAAAATGAAAAACTGTTTTTT.

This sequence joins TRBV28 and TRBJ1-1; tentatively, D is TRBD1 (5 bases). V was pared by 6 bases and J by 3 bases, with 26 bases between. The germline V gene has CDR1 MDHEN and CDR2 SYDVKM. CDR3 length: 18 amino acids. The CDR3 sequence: CASRSPRGWSPRDTEAFF. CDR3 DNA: TGTGCCAGCAGATCCCCTAGGGGATGGAGCCCCCGCGACACTGAAGCTTTCTTT.

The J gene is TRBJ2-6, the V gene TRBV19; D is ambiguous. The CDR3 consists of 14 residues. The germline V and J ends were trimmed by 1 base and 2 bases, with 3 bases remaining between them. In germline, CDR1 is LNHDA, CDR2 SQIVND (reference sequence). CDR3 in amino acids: CASSIAPGANVLTF. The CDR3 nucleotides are TGTGCCAGTAGTATAGCCCCTGGGGCCAACGTCCTGACTTTC.

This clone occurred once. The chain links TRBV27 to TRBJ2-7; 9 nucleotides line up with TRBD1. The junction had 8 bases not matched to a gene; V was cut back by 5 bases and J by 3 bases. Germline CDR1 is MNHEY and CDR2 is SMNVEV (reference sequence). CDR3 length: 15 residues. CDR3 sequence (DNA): TGTGCCAGCAGTGGGACAGGGTCTGGAAACTACGAGCAGTACTTC. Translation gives CASSGTGSGNYEQYF.

The CDR3 sequence: CASILRGNEQFF. DNA for the CDR3: TGTGCCAGCATTCTGAGGGGCAATGAGCAGTTCTTC. This chain uses TRBV7-9 with TRBJ2-1; D could derive from TRBD1 or TRBD2 (5 bases each). The CDR3 totals 12 residues. Trimming left V 7 bases short and J 6 bases short, with 10 bases between. Germline-derived CDR1 and CDR2 are SEHNR and FQNEAQ (reference sequence). The full variable domain, rest sourced from reference TRBV7-9 and TRBJ2-1, is DTGVSQNPRHKITKRGQNVTFRCDPISEHNRLYWYRQTLGQGPEFLTYFQNEAQLEKSRLLSDRFSAERPKGSFSTLEIQRTEQGDSAMYLCASILRGNEQFFGPGTRLTVL.